Included here is one TCR beta chain sequence, with context. The sample comes from a study of blood T cell repertoires in COVID-19. For the study at large: Acute-phase and convalescent COVID-19 samples originated in the United States, Italy and Spain. T cells, B-cell-depleted T cells, or PBMCs supplied cDNA or gDNA.

How the authors handled the data: Counts of nucleated cells, estimated from reference gene primer amplification, were obtained. Measured with immunoSEQ multiplex PCR; TCRdb has only the in-frame clones, and not every one. That table supplies the V and J calls and clone size; D and trimming were determined from the DNA. The table records 40,000 to 60,000 clones, roughly 70% of them present only once. Germline CDR1 reads MDHEN; CDR2 reads SYDVKM. The CDR3 extends over 13 amino acids. V lost 6 bases and J 4 bases, leaving 12 bases between the germline ends. What was sequenced was peripheral blood. The rearrangement uses TRBV28 and TRBJ1-2; D is undetermined. The TCR sequence derives from a woman between 65 and 79 years old with acute or convalescent COVID-19. The chain's CDR3 is CASRVDGIYGYTF. DNA of the CDR3: TGTGCCAGCAGAGTAGACGGGATCTATGGCTACACCTTC.